The text below deals with one T cell receptor (beta chain). Its cognate antigen is unknown. These data are taken from a study of PD-1 blockade in classical Hodgkin lymphoma. Findings of the study overall: Nothing has yet pinned down what causes the repertoire differences, possibly disease activity or prior therapy. A significant rise in TCR diversity by C4D1 was seen for CD4+ but not CD8+ cells.

With no exception, relapse followed autologous stem cell transplantation in all patients, and brentuximab vedotin exposure varied. Some clones are missing from TCRdb's copy, which holds only in-frame ones; the method was immunoSEQ multiplex PCR. The sample consists of approximately 12,000 clones, just under 85% of them appearing once. The CDR3 consists of 15 residues. Trimming took 4 bases from V and 4 from J, leaving 17 bases between them. Germline lookup yields CDR1 SGHDT and CDR2 YYEEEE. The V gene is TRBV5-6, the J gene TRBJ1-2, with D maybe TRBD1 (5 bases). The clonotype comes from a human donor with classical Hodgkin lymphoma. Source: peripheral blood mononuclear cells (PBMCs), taken before the second cycle of nivolumab. The CDR3 sequence: CASSPPGRNFYGYTF. DNA of the CDR3: TGTGCCAGCAGCCCACCGGGACGGAACTTCTATGGCTACACCTTC.